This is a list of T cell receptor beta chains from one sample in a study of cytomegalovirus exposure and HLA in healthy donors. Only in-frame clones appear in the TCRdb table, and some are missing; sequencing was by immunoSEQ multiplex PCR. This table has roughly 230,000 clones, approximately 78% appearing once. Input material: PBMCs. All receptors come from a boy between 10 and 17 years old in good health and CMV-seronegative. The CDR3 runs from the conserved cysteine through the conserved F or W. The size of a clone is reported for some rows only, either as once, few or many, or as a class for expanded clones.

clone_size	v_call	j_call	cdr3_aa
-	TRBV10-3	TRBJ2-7	CAISASRTGDIDEQYF
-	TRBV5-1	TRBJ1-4	CASSRTITGSNEKLFF
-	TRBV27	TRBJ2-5	CASSWPGETQYF
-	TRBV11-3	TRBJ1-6	CASSFLLNSPLHF
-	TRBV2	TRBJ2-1	CASRVAGGSYNEQFF
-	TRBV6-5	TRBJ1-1	CASSYRGQPNTEAFF
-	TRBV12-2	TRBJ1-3	CASRYPGTGAGNTIYF
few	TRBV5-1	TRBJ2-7	CASSLGIRGGSYEQYF
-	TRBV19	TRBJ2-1	CASSIGASGGANEQFF
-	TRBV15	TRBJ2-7	CATSRGLAGPYEQYF
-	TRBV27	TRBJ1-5	CASSPFNRGYSNQPQHF
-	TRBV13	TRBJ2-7	CASSPWRRSYEQYF
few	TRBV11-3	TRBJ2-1	CASSWTGTGLPFF
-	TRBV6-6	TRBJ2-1	CASRGPPYNEQFF
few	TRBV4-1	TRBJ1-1	CASSQEDRPNEAFF
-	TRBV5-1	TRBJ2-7	CASSLVGTGAYEQYF
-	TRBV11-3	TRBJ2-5	CASSLTTLERGRMLETQYF
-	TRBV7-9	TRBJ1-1	CASSWDRRRPTLNTEAFF
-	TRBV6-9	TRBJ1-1	CASSYLDRVGDTEAFF
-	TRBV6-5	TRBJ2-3	CASSSSRDTQYF
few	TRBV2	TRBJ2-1	CASSEARLAGDNEQFF
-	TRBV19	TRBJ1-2	CASRTRTDYGYTF
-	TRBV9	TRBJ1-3	CASSVAGGQLSGNTIYF
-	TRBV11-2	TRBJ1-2	CASSLRGYGYTF
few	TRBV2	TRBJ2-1	CAILAGSSYNEQFF
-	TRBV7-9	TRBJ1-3	CASSPGGAGNTIYF
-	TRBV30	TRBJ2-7	CAWRPPSGSSYEQYF
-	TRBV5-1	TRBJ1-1	CASSLGPAGDTEAFF
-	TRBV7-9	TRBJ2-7	CASSLTSGETYEQYF
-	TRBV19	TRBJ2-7	CASSMSQGAEQYF
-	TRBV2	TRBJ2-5	CASSEKTSGGAIPETQYF
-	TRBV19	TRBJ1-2	CASSIPWTGNYGYTF
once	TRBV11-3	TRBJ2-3	CASSLESGTTSTDTQYF
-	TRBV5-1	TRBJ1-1	CASSLYGDTEAFF
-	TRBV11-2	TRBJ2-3	CASSSGLAPSTDTQYF
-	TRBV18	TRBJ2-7	CASSRGQGTTYEQYF
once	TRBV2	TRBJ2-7	CASRDRGYEQYF
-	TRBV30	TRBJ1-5	CAWSYRANQPQHF
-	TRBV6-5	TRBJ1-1	CATSGQGLSEAFF
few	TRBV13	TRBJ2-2	CASRLLTGGLTGGELFF
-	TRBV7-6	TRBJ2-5	CASSLEAGGPQAQYF
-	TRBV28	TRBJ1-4	CASSLGRRGANEKLFF
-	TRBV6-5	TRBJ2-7	CASSRDSTAYEQYF
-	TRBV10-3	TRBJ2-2	CAISDPGERGGYTGELFF
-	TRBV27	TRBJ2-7	CASSPSSGPLVYEQYF
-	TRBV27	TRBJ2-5	CASSLARGRETQYF
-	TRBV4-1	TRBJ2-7	CASSQDSGYAYEQYF
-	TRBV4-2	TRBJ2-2	CASSPRAGRNTGELFF
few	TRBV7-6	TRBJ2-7	CASSLAAPSPGRWYEQYF
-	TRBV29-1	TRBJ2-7	CSVTNRSSYEQYF
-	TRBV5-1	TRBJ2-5	CASSSQDPSVEAQYF